These 25 T cell receptor beta chains were sequenced from one sample in a study of chemoradiotherapy in HPV16-positive cancers. Clones were sequenced by immunoSEQ multiplex PCR, and TCRdb holds only the in-frame ones, with some missing. The sample lists about 67,000 clones, 88% occurring once. The source material was blood, sampled from a patient who underwent chemoradiotherapy. The receptor set was obtained from a human donor with HPV-associated anogenital cancer.

The J gene is TRBJ1-1, the V gene TRBV30; 10 bases fit TRBD1. The trim removed 0 bases at V and 7 bases at J, leaving 2 bases unmatched. The germline CDR1 and CDR2 sequences are GTSNPN and SVGIG (reference sequence). The CDR3 totals 13 residues. The CDR3 coding sequence is TGTGCCTGGAGTGTAGGACAGGGGGTTGAAGCTTTCTTT. It specifies CAWSVGQGVEAFF.

The V and J genes are TRBV7-6 and TRBJ2-3, with D possibly TRBD2 on 6 matching bases. CDR1 and CDR2 (germline): SGHVS, FNYEAQ. Trimming cost V 4 bases and J 9 bases, with 17 bases left between them. CDR3 length equals 14 residues. The CDR3 loop reads CASSSEGEAGTQYF. CDR3 nucleotide sequence: TGTGCCAGCAGCTCAGAGGGAGAAGCGGGCACGCAGTATTTT.

The V call is TRBV18, the J call TRBJ1-1; no reliable D call. Germline V gives CDR1 KGHSH, CDR2 LQKENI. This CDR3 has 15 residues. Trimming removed 2 bases at V and 4 bases at J, with 14 bases between. CDR3 in DNA: TGTGCCAGCTCACCAACTGAGACTTTGGGCACTGAAGCTTTCTTT. Protein sequence: CASSPTETLGTEAFF.

This rearrangement joins TRBV7-9 to TRBJ2-5; the D gene is possibly TRBD1 (6 bases). Germline assignment: CDR1 SEHNR and CDR2 FQNEAQ (reference sequence). This CDR3 has 14 residues. V dropped 5 bases and J dropped 4 bases, with 14 bases sitting between them. DNA for the CDR3: TGTGCCAGCAGCCTCAACGTACAGGGAGAGACCCAGTACTTC. Translated: CASSLNVQGETQYF.

This chain joins TRBV4-1 and TRBJ2-1; 8 bases map to TRBD2. This CDR3 region has 18 residues. V lost 0 bases, J lost 8 bases, and 15 bases stayed unmatched. Per germline, CDR1 MGHRA and CDR2 YSYEKL. CDR3 sequence (DNA): TGCGCCAGCAGCCAAGAGGACGGGGGGGCATCCTGGAGCGATGAGCAGTTCTTC. This gives the protein CASSQEDGGASWSDEQFF.

The CDR3 DNA reads TGTGCCATCAGTGAGTACACTAACTATGGCTACACCTTC. It yields the protein CAISEYTNYGYTF. J is TRBJ1-2 and V is TRBV10-3; no definite D call. V was pared by 1 base and J by 0 bases, with 3 bases between. CDR1 and CDR2 from the germline V gene are ENHRY and SYGVKD. This CDR3 region has 13 residues.

This clone appeared a single time. The V call is TRBV29-1, the J call TRBJ1-2; the D gene is possibly TRBD1 (5 bases). Germline loops: CDR1 SQVTM, CDR2 ANQGSEA. Trimming removed 2 bases at V and 13 bases at J, with 11 bases between. The CDR3 covers 10 residues. CDR3 coding DNA: TGCAGCGTTGAACAACCTGGGGCCACCTTC. This encodes CSVEQPGATF.

In this sample, this clone turned up once. The V gene is TRBV25-1, the J gene TRBJ2-2, with D possibly being TRBD1 or TRBD2 (5 bases each). The V gene lost 1 base and the J gene lost 5 bases, with 11 bases spanning the gap. The CDR3 has 15 amino acids. Germline loops: CDR1 MGHDK, CDR2 SYGVNS. CDR3 coding DNA: TGTGCCAGCAGTGAATGGGGGTCAGGGACCGGGGAGCTGTTTTTT. This codes for CASSEWGSGTGELFF.

This chain connects TRBV4-2 to TRBJ2-7; 10 bases are a match to TRBD2. The CDR3 runs 15 residues. With 4 bases clipped from V and 3 bases from J, the junction kept 6 bases outside the gene matches. The germline V gene has CDR1 LGHNA and CDR2 YNFKEQ. The CDR3: CASSLERTSGYEQYF. The CDR3 DNA is TGTGCCAGCAGCCTCGAAAGGACTAGCGGCTACGAGCAGTACTTC.

The chain uses TRBV5-4 and TRBJ1-2; D perhaps matches TRBD1 (5 bases). The CDR3 consists of 17 residues. Germline CDR1 is SGHNT and CDR2 is YYREEE (reference sequence). V was shortened by 5 bases and J by 5 bases, with 25 bases between the two germline ends. The chain's CDR3 is CASSPQGRESRLYGYTF. The CDR3, as DNA: TGTGCCAGCAGTCCCCAGGGACGGGAGTCCCGACTTTATGGCTACACCTTC.

The rearrangement links TRBV28 to TRBJ2-1; tentative D call: TRBD2 (8 bases). V dropped 7 bases and J dropped 0 bases, with 25 bases sitting between them. The CDR3 totals 19 residues. The germline gives CDR1 MDHEN, CDR2 SYDVKM. For the CDR3, the DNA is TGTGCCAGCACTTATAATCCGGGACTAGGGGGCCCCTCCTACAATGAGCAGTTCTTC. It codes for CASTYNPGLGGPSYNEQFF.

The J gene is TRBJ1-1, the V gene TRBV9; D unresolved. The V and J ends lost 0 bases and 3 bases respectively, with 9 bases between them. CDR3 length: 14 amino acids. Germline V lookup: CDR1 SGDLS, CDR2 YYNGEE. The CDR3: CASSVVSLDTEAFF. The CDR3 DNA sequence: TGTGCCAGCAGCGTAGTAAGTCTGGACACTGAAGCTTTCTTT.

The chain recombines TRBV9 with TRBJ1-1, with 8 bases that match TRBD1. The junction had 9 bases not matched to a gene; V was cut back by 0 bases and J by 5 bases. This CDR3 has 16 residues. Germline V CDR1 and CDR2: SGDLS, YYNGEE. CDR3 amino acids: CASSVAGQGATTEAFF. CDR3 nucleotide sequence: TGTGCCAGCAGCGTAGCGGGTCAGGGGGCGACGACTGAAGCTTTCTTT.

The chain has TRBV4-1 and TRBJ2-7; 7 nucleotides agree with TRBD1. V lost 2 bases and J lost 0; bases outside the gene matches: 4. This CDR3 has 15 amino acids. Germline values: CDR1 MGHRA, CDR2 YSYEKL. CDR3 residues: CASSQPAGGSYEQYF. CDR3 DNA: TGCGCCAGCAGCCAACCAGCAGGGGGCTCCTACGAGCAGTACTTC.

V gene TRBV5-6 combines with J gene TRBJ1-1; D might be TRBD1 (6 bases). Germline-derived CDR1 and CDR2 are SGHDT and YYEEEE. Deletions cut 0 bases from V and 11 bases from J, with 20 bases between. CDR3 length: 15 residues. The DNA for the CDR3 is TGTGCCAGCAGCTTGGCATCCAGGGGACCAACCCGGGCTTTCTTT. This sequence encodes CASSLASRGPTRAFF.

The V and J genes are TRBV6-1 and TRBJ2-4, with D possibly being TRBD1 (5 bases). Between the trimmed V and J ends, which lost 4 bases and 1 base, there was a span of 14 bases. CDR1 is MNHNS, CDR2 SASEGT, per germline. The CDR3 covers 16 residues. CDR3 DNA sequence: TGTGCCAGCAGTGCCCAAGGGGCACGGGCCAAAAACATTCAGTACTTC. Its protein product is CASSAQGARAKNIQYF.

This chain uses TRBV28 with TRBJ1-5; D is perhaps TRBD1 (6 bases). In germline, CDR1 is MDHEN, CDR2 SYDVKM. This CDR3 is 14 amino acids long. Trimming removed 7 bases from V and 7 bases from J, with 17 bases in between. CDR3 bases: TGTGCCAGCACCCCTGCGGGGGCAATCCAGCCCCAGCATTTT. Amino acid sequence: CASTPAGAIQPQHF.

The chain employs TRBV28 and TRBJ2-1; D is uncertain. V was pared by 5 bases and J by 11 bases, with 10 bases between. CDR3 length: 11 residues. Germline V gene data show CDR1 as MDHEN and CDR2 as SYDVKM. CDR3 DNA sequence: TGTGCCAGCAGTCCCTACTTAAAGCAGTTCTTC. Translated: CASSPYLKQFF.

CDR3 DNA: TGTGCCAGCAGTTCACAGGTTAACTATGGCTACACCTTC. Amino acid sequence: CASSSQVNYGYTF. The chain employs TRBV27 and TRBJ1-2, with D maybe TRBD1 (5 bases). The CDR3 extends over 13 amino acids. The germline V and J ends were trimmed by 4 bases and 1 base, with 7 bases remaining between them. The germline gives CDR1 MNHEY, CDR2 SMNVEV (reference sequence).

This clone was detected a few times. This chain connects TRBV18 to TRBJ2-1; TRBD2 is a possible D gene (6 bases). The CDR3 loop spans 15 amino acids. Trimming removed 2 bases from V and 0 bases from J, with 8 bases in between. Germline lookup yields CDR1 KGHSH and CDR2 LQKENI. CDR3 in DNA: TGTGCCAGCTCACCATGGGACTTCTCCTACAATGAGCAGTTCTTC. Translation gives CASSPWDFSYNEQFF.

In nucleotides, the CDR3 is TGTGCCATCAGTGCTGGGACAGGGGGTTCTGGAAACACCATATATTTT. The encoded protein is CAISAGTGGSGNTIYF. The chain links TRBV10-3 to TRBJ1-3, with TRBD1 matching over 11 bases. The CDR3 covers 16 residues. CDR1 and CDR2 from the germline V gene are ENHRY and SYGVKD. V dropped 4 bases and J dropped 1; count of bases not matched to a gene: 3.

The rearrangement links TRBV6-1 to TRBJ1-4; D remains unclear. Trimming stripped 6 bases from V and 2 bases from J, with 13 bases between. The CDR3 consists of 15 residues. Germline CDR1 and CDR2: MNHNS and SASEGT. The CDR3 region is CASRRERVTNEKLFF. The CDR3 DNA reads TGTGCCAGCAGGCGAGAGCGGGTGACTAATGAAAAACTGTTTTTT.

The chain joins TRBV27 to TRBJ2-7; D may be TRBD1 (8 bases). The CDR3 is 15 residues long. Trimming pared 7 bases from V and 2 bases from J, leaving 18 bases between. Germline CDR1 reads MNHEY; CDR2 reads SMNVEV (reference sequence). CDR3 nucleotide sequence: TGTGCCAGCACCACGGGTACAGGGGGGGCCTACGAGCAGTACTTC. Its translation is CASTTGTGGAYEQYF.

This sequence joins TRBV7-9 and TRBJ2-6; 9 positions agree with TRBD1. V trimming: 2 bases; J trimming: 1 base; junction bases outside the gene matches: 6. This CDR3 has 18 amino acids. Looked up from germline, CDR1 is SEHNR and CDR2 is FQNEAQ (reference sequence). The CDR3 spells CASSLRLGQGSGANVLTF. The CDR3 nucleotides are TGTGCCAGCAGCTTACGGTTGGGACAGGGTTCTGGGGCCAACGTCCTGACTTTC. The full variable domain, with the rest looked up from reference TRBV7-9 and TRBJ2-6, is DTGVSQNPRHKITKRGQNVTFRCDPISEHNRLYWYRQTLGQGPEFLTYFQNEAQLEKSRLLSDRFSAERPKGSFSTLEIQRTEQGDSAMYLCASSLRLGQGSGANVLTFGAGSRLTVL.

V is TRBV7-2 and J is TRBJ2-1; 9 bases fit TRBD2. Trimming took 5 bases from V and 7 from J; bases not matched to a gene: 6. The CDR3 has 14 amino acids. The germline V gene encodes CDR1 SGHTA and CDR2 FQGNSA. CDR3 sequence reads: CASSPLAGYNEQFF. CDR3 DNA sequence: TGTGCCAGCAGCCCCCTAGCGGGGTATAATGAGCAGTTCTTC.